The clone carrying this T cell receptor (beta chain) has more than one count but fewer than ten. What it recognizes is unknown. These data are taken from a study of early T cells in non-severe SARS-CoV-2 infection. Study at large: Unsorted whole-blood RNA was sequenced in bulk, leaving chains unpaired.

Study-level points and caveats: VDJdb-based annotation leaned toward anti-spike CD8 responses and missed private and CD4 specificities.

Germline CDR1 reads SGHVS; CDR2 reads FQNEAQ. The CDR3 contains 16 residues. With 5 bases removed from V and 2 bases from J, the gap between germline ends came to 19 bases. Unique molecular identifiers were added to individual cDNA molecules. TCRdb reanalysed the 5' RACE reads using MiXCR and keeps one entry per CDR3 protein. The repertoire holds approximately 81,000 distinct CDR3 sequences, with under 15% as singletons. This clonotype was obtained from an adult who was a healthcare worker with PCR-confirmed SARS-CoV-2 infection or an uninfected control (not recorded which). Sequenced material: whole blood. This chain uses TRBV7-8 with TRBJ2-7; D call uncertain. CDR3 loop: CASSPMRTRPTYEQYF. CDR3 sequence (DNA): TGTGCCAGCAGCCCAATGAGAACTCGGCCGACCTACGAGCAGTACTTC.